A single sample gave rise to the 16 T cell receptor beta chains below, sequenced in a study of cytomegalovirus exposure and HLA in healthy donors. This PCR relied on a set of 60 Vbeta primers and 13 Jbeta primers. TCRdb's copy holds only in-frame clones and misses some; the assay was immunoSEQ multiplex PCR. The sample yields over 50,000 clones, roughly 80% seen once. The specimen was PBMCs. The source of these receptors is a man in his forties in good health and CMV-seronegative.

The chain recombines TRBV6-4 with TRBJ2-1; D may be TRBD2 (7 bases). This CDR3 contains 14 residues. Per the germline V gene, CDR1 is MRHNA and CDR2 is SNTAGT. Trimming removed 5 bases from V and 7 bases from J, with 15 bases in between. CDR3: CASSSAGASNEQFF. DNA of the CDR3: TGTGCCAGCAGTAGTGCGGGGGCCTCAAATGAGCAGTTCTTC.

The chain joins TRBV6-6 to TRBJ2-3; 10 nucleotides line up with TRBD2. Losses at the gene ends were 6 bases for V and 2 bases for J; bases not matched to a gene: 8. The CDR3 has 16 residues. Germline CDR1 and CDR2: MNHNY and SVGAGI (reference sequence). The DNA for the CDR3 is TGTGCCAGCAGCCAACTAGCGGGGAAGTACACAGATACGCAGTATTTT. Amino acids: CASSQLAGKYTDTQYF.

This sequence joins TRBV19 and TRBJ2-1, with D perhaps matching TRBD2 (6 bases). This CDR3 is 13 amino acids long. CDR1 is LNHDA and CDR2 is SQIVND in the germline V gene (reference sequence). Trimming stripped 4 bases from V and 8 bases from J, with 12 bases between. CDR3 in amino acids: CASSSGRLYEQFF. As DNA, the CDR3 is TGTGCCAGTAGTAGTGGGAGGCTTTATGAGCAGTTCTTC.

The rearrangement uses TRBV30 and TRBJ2-2; TRBD1 is a possible D gene (6 bases). Germline CDR1 GTSNPN, CDR2 SVGIG (reference sequence). Between the trimmed V and J ends, which lost 3 bases and 6 bases, there was a span of 17 bases. The CDR3 covers 15 residues. The CDR3 nucleotides are TGTGCCTGGAGGCCGAAGCAGGGGCCCGCCGGGGAGCTGTTTTTT. Its translation is CAWRPKQGPAGELFF. Combining the CDR3 with reference TRBV30 and TRBJ2-2 gives the whole variable domain SQTIHQWPATLVQPVGSPLSLECTVEGTSNPNLYWYRQAAGRGLQLLFYSVGIGQISSEVPQNLSASRPQDRQFILSSKKLLLSDSGFYLCAWRPKQGPAGELFFGEGSRLTVL.

V and J are TRBV15 and TRBJ2-3; 7 bases align to TRBD2. The germline CDR1 and CDR2 sequences are LNHNV and YYDKDF (reference sequence). The CDR3 runs to 16 residues. J was trimmed by 0 bases and V by 8 bases; bases with no gene match: 11. For the CDR3, the DNA is TGTGCCACCGGGGGAAGAGCGGGGTATAGCACAGATACGCAGTATTTT. Protein product: CATGGRAGYSTDTQYF.

The chain recombines TRBV28 with TRBJ2-3; 8 nucleotides agree with TRBD2. CDR1 and CDR2 from the germline V gene are MDHEN and SYDVKM. With V trimmed by 9 bases and J by 0 bases, 8 bases remained unmatched. The CDR3 runs to 15 residues. The CDR3 nucleotides are TGTGCCAGTTCCCCCGGGAGGGCTAGCACAGATACGCAGTATTTT. This sequence encodes CASSPGRASTDTQYF.

V usage is TRBV9 and J usage is TRBJ1-1; 9 bases agree with TRBD1. The length of the CDR3 is 14 residues. Germline-derived CDR1 and CDR2 are SGDLS and YYNGEE. Germline trimming cut 0 bases from V and 7 bases from J; bases unmatched to any gene: 4. In DNA form, the CDR3 reads TGTGCCAGCAGCGTAGAGGGACAGGGTAATGAAGCTTTCTTT. Its protein product is CASSVEGQGNEAFF.

The chain recombines TRBV2 with TRBJ1-1; 7 bases fit TRBD1. With V trimmed by 5 bases and J by 3 bases, 9 bases remained unmatched. The germline CDR1 and CDR2 sequences are SNHLY and FYNNEI. This CDR3 is built from 15 residues. The CDR3: CASSRKGALDTEAFF. The CDR3, as DNA: TGTGCCAGCAGTAGGAAGGGGGCCCTCGACACTGAAGCTTTCTTT.

The chain employs TRBV10-2 and TRBJ1-1; D is uncertain. In germline, CDR1 is WSHSY, CDR2 SAAADI. V was cut by 8 bases and J by 11 bases, with 18 bases left in between. The CDR3 length is 12 residues. The CDR3 loop is CASREVEGGAFF. The CDR3 bases are TGCGCCAGCCGGGAGGTGGAGGGCGGGGCTTTCTTT.

This clone was detected only a few times. The chain carries TRBV29-1 and TRBJ1-2, with 8 positions matching TRBD1. This CDR3 is 16 amino acids long. J gave up 7 bases and V 7 bases, and 20 bases lay outside the gene matches. Germline V gene sequence: CDR1 SQVTM, CDR2 ANQGSEA. CDR3 bases: TGCAGCGCCGGGCGGGGACAGGACCTATTAGAGGGTGGCTACACCTTC. This encodes CSAGRGQDLLEGGYTF.

This sequence joins TRBV28 and TRBJ2-7; D may be TRBD1 (6 bases). This CDR3 comprises 13 residues. V shed 4 bases and J shed 6 bases, with 13 bases lying between them. The germline gives CDR1 MDHEN, CDR2 SYDVKM. The CDR3 DNA reads TGTGCCAGCAGTTCCCGGGACACGGGCGAGCAGTACGTC. Amino acid sequence: CASSSRDTGEQYV.

The gene calls are TRBV5-1 and TRBJ1-2, with 10 bases matching TRBD1. Germline V gives CDR1 SGHRS, CDR2 YFSETQ. The trim removed 4 bases at V and 4 bases at J, leaving 7 bases unmatched. The CDR3 length is 15 residues. CDR3 DNA sequence: TGCGCCAGCAGCGTAATGACAGGGGGCGTCTATGGCTACACCTTC. It yields the protein CASSVMTGGVYGYTF.

V and J are TRBV30 and TRBJ1-1, with 8 bases identical to TRBD1. CDR1 GTSNPN and CDR2 SVGIG come from the germline V gene (reference sequence). The CDR3 is made up of 12 amino acids. V dropped 2 bases and J dropped 7; count of bases not matched to a gene: 3. The CDR3 DNA is TGTGCCTGGAGTCCAGACAGGGGTGAAGCTTTCTTT. Translating gives CAWSPDRGEAFF. Drawing the rest from reference TRBV30 and TRBJ1-1, the complete variable domain is SQTIHQWPATLVQPVGSPLSLECTVEGTSNPNLYWYRQAAGRGLQLLFYSVGIGQISSEVPQNLSASRPQDRQFILSSKKLLLSDSGFYLCAWSPDRGEAFFGQGTRLTVV.

J is TRBJ1-1 and V is TRBV30, with 8 bases fitting TRBD1. CDR3 length equals 12 residues. Unmatched junction bases numbered 7, after V lost 8 bases and J lost 5 bases. The germline gives CDR1 GTSNPN, CDR2 SVGIG (reference sequence). CDR3 amino acids: CAHGQGSTEAFF. The CDR3 DNA follows: TGTGCCCACGGACAGGGAAGTACTGAAGCTTTCTTT.

The V gene is TRBV4-1, the J gene TRBJ2-5; 14 bases are a match to TRBD2. This CDR3 region has 17 residues. The ends lost 2 bases at V and 0 bases at J; junction bases unmatched: 2. The germline V gene has CDR1 MGHRA and CDR2 YSYEKL. The CDR3 nucleotides read TGCGCCAGCAGCCAACGGACTAGCGGGGGGAACCAAGAGACCCAGTACTTC. Encoded protein: CASSQRTSGGNQETQYF.

This chain connects TRBV5-6 to TRBJ1-5, with a possible D match to TRBD1 (5 bases). Trimming shortened V by 1 base and J by 3 bases, and 8 bases separated the two germline ends. This CDR3 is built from 14 residues. Per the germline V gene, CDR1 is SGHDT and CDR2 is YYEEEE. The chain's CDR3 is CASSLRQTNQPQHF. Written as DNA, the CDR3 is TGTGCCAGCAGCTTGAGACAGACCAATCAGCCCCAGCATTTT.